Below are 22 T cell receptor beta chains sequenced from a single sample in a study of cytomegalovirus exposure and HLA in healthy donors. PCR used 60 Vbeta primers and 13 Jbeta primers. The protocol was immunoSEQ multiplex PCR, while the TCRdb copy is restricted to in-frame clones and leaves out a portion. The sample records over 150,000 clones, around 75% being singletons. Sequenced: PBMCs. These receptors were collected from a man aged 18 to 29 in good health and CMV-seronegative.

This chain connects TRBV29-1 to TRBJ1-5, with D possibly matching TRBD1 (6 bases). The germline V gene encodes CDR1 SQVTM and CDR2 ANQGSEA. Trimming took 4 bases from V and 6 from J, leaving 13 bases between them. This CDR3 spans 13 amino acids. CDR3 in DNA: TGCAGCGTTGTTCAGGGGAGAGGTCAGCCCCAGCATTTT. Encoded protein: CSVVQGRGQPQHF.

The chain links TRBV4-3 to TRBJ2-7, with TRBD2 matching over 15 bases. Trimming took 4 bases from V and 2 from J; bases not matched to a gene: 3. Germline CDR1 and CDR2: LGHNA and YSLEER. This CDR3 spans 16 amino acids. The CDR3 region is CASSRTSGRAPYEQYF. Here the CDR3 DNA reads TGCGCCAGCAGCCGGACTAGCGGGAGGGCCCCCTACGAGCAGTACTTC.

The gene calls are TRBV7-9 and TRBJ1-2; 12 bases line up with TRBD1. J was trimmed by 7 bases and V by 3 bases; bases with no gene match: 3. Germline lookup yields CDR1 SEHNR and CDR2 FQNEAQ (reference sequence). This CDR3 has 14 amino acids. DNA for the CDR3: TGTGCCAGCAGCTTCGGGACAGGGGGCGGTGGCTACACCTTC. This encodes CASSFGTGGGGYTF.

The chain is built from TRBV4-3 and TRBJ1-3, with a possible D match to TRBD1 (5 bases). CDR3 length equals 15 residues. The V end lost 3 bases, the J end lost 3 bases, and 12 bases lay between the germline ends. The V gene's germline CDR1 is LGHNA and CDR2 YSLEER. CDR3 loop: CASSQEGSGGNTIYF. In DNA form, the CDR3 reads TGCGCCAGCAGCCAGGAGGGGTCAGGTGGAAACACCATATATTTT.

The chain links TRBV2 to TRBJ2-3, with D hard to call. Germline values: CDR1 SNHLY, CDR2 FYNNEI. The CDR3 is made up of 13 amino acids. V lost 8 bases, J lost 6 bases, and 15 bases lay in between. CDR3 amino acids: CASSPPVGDTQYF. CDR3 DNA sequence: TGTGCCAGCTCCCCCCCGGTCGGTGATACGCAGTATTTT.

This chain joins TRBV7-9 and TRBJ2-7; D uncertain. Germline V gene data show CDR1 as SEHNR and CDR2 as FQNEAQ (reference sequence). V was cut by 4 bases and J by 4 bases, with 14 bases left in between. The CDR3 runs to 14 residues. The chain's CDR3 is CASSSRVGGYEQYF. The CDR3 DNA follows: TGTGCCAGCAGCTCCCGGGTAGGTGGTTACGAGCAGTACTTC.

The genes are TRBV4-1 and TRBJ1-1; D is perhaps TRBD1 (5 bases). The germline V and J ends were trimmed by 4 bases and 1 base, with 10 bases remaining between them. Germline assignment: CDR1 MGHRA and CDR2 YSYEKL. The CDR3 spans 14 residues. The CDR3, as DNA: TGCGCCAGCAGCCCCAGGGAAAGGAACACTGAAGCTTTCTTT. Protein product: CASSPRERNTEAFF.

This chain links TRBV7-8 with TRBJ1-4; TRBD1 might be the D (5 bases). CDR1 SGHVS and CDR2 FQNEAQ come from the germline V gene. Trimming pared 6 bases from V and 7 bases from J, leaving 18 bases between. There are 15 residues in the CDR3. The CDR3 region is CASRRTRGSGEKLFF. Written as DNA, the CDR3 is TGTGCCAGCAGGCGCACCCGGGGGTCCGGTGAAAAACTGTTTTTT. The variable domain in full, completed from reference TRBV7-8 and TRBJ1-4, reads GAGVSQSPRYKVAKRGQDVALRCDPISGHVSLFWYQQALGQGPEFLTYFQNEAQLDKSGLPSDRFFAERPEGSVSTLKIQRTQQEDSAVYLCASRRTRGSGEKLFFGSGTQLSVL.

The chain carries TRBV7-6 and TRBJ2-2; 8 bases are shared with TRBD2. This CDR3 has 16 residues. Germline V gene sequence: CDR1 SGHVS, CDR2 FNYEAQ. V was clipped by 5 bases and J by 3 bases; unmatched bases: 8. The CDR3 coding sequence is TGTGCCAGCAGCATCAGCTCTAGCGGGCACACCGGGGAGCTGTTTTTT. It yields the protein CASSISSSGHTGELFF.

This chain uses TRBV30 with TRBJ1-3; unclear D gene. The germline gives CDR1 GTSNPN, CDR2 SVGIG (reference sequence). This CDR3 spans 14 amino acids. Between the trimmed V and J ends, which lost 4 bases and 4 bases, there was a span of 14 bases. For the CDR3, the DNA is TGTGCCTGGACCATGCGAGGAACCGGAAACACCATATATTTT. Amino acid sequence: CAWTMRGTGNTIYF.

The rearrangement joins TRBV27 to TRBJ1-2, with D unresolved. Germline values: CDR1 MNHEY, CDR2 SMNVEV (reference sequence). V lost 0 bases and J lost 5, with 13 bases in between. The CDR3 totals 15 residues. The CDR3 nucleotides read TGTGCCAGCAGTTTATCGGGCGGGAGCTTTTATGGCTACACCTTC. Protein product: CASSLSGGSFYGYTF.

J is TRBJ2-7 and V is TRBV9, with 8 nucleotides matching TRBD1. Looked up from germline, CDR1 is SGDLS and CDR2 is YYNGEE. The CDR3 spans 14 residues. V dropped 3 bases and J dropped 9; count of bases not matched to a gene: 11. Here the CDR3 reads CASSGPGGQRGQYF. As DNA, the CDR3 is TGTGCCAGCAGCGGACCAGGGGGCCAACGAGGGCAGTACTTC.

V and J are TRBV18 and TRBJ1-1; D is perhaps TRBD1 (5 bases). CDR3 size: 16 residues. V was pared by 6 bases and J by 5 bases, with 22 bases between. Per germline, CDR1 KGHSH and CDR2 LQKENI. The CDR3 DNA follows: TGTGCCAGCTCGCGCAACGGGGGGGTTGAAAAAACTGAAGCTTTCTTT. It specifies CASSRNGGVEKTEAFF.

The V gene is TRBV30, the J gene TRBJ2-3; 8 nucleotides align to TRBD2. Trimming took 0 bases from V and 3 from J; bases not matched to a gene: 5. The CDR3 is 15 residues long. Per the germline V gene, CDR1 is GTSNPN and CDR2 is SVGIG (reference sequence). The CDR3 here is CAWSVAGGFTDTQYF. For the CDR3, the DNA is TGTGCCTGGAGTGTTGCGGGAGGATTTACAGATACGCAGTATTTT.

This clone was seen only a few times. The CDR3 sequence is CSVEARDTQYF. The DNA for the CDR3 is TGCAGCGTTGAGGCCAGGGATACGCAGTATTTT. J is TRBJ2-3 and V is TRBV29-1; D unresolved. This CDR3 has 11 amino acids. The V end was cut by 3 bases, the J end by 6 bases, with 7 bases between. The germline CDR1 and CDR2 sequences are SQVTM and ANQGSEA.

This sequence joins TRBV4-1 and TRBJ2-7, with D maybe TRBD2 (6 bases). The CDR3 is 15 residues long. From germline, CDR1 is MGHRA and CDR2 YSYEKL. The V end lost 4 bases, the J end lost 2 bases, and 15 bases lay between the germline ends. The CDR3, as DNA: TGCGCCAGCAGCCGGGCCCGGGACTCCCCCTACGAGCAGTACTTC. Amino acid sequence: CASSRARDSPYEQYF.

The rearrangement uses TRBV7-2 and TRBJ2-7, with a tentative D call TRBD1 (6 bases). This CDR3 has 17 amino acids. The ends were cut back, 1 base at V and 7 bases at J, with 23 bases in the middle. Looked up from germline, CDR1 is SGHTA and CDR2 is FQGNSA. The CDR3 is CASSLDVSQGSRSEQYF. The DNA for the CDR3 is TGTGCCAGCAGCTTAGATGTCTCGCAGGGGAGTCGGTCGGAGCAGTACTTC.

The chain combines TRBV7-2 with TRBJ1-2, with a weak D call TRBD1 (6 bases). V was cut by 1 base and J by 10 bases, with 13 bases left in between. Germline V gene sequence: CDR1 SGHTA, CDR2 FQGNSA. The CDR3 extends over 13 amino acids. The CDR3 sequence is CASSLGRTADYTF. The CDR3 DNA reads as TGTGCCAGCAGCTTAGGGCGGACAGCCGACTACACCTTC.

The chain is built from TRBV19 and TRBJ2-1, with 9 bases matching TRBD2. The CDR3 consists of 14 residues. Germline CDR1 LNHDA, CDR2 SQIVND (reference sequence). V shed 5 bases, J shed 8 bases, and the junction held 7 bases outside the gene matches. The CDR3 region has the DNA TGTGCCAGTAGTTTAGGACTAGCGCAAGATGAGCAGTTCTTC. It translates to CASSLGLAQDEQFF.

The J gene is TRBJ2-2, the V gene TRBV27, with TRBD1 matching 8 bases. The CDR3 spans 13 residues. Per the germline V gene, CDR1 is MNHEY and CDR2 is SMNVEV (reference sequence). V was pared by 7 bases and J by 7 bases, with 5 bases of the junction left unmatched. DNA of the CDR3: TGTGCCAGCATGGACAGGGTTGACGGGGAGCTGTTTTTT. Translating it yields CASMDRVDGELFF.

The CDR3 loop reads CASGAYGYTF. The DNA for the CDR3 is TGTGCCAGCGGGGCCTATGGCTACACCTTC. V gene TRBV6-5 combines with J gene TRBJ1-2, with D possibly TRBD1 on 5 matching bases. Trimming took off 8 bases at V and 4 bases at J, with 5 bases between the two ends. CDR1 is MNHEY and CDR2 is SVGAGI in the germline V gene. The CDR3 extends over 10 amino acids.

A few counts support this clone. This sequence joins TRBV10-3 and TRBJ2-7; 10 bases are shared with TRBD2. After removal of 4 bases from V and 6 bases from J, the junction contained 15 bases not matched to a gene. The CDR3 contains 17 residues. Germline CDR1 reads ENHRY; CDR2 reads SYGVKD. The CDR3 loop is CAISGPTSGITSREQYF. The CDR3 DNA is TGTGCCATCAGTGGTCCCACTAGCGGGATTACGTCGCGCGAGCAGTACTTC.